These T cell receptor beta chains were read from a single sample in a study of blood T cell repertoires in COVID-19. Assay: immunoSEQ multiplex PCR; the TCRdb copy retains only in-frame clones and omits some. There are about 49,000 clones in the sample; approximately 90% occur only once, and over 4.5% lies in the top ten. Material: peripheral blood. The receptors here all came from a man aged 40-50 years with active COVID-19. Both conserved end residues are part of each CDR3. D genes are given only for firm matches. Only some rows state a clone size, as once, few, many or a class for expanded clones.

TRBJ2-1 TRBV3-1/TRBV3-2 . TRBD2 CASSQEGGSSYNEQFF TGTGCCAGCAGCCAAGAAGGCGGGAGCTCCTACAATGAGCAGTTCTTC
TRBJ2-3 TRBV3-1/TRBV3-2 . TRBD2 CASSSRTSGRTDTQYF TGTGCCAGCAGCTCCCGGACTAGCGGGAGGACAGATACGCAGTATTTT
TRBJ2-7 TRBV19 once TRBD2 CASSRDGTSGSREQYF TGTGCCAGTAGTCGCGACGGGACTAGCGGGAGTCGCGAGCAGTACTTC
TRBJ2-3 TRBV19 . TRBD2 CASSSPGLAGDTQYF TGTGCCAGTAGTAGCCCGGGACTAGCGGGAGATACGCAGTATTTT
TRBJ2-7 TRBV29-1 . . CSVEVRYSYEQYF TGCAGCGTTGAGGTGCGGTACTCCTACGAGCAGTACTTC
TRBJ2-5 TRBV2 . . CASSLGDGETQYF TGTGCCAGCAGTCTCGGAGATGGGGAGACCCAGTACTTC
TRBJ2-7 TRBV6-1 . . CASSDGRYEQYF TGTGCCAGCAGTGATGGGAGGTACGAGCAGTACTTC
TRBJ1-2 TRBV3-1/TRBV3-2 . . CASSPGVNYGYTF TGTGCCAGCAGTCCCGGGGTGAACTATGGCTACACCTTC
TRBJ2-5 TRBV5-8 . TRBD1 CASSLGHGQGVETQYF TGTGCCAGCAGCTTGGGACATGGACAGGGTGTGGAGACCCAGTACTTC
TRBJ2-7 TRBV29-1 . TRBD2 CSVELAGAYEQYF TGCAGCGTTGAACTAGCGGGGGCCTACGAGCAGTACTTC
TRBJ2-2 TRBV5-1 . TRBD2 CASSLELGGAGLNTGELFF TGCGCCAGCAGCTTGGAGTTGGGAGGGGCGGGCCTGAACACCGGGGAGCTGTTTTTT
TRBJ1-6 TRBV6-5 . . CASVQGMNSPLHF TGTGCCAGTGTACAGGGTATGAATTCACCCCTCCACTTT
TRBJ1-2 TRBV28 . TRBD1 CATSSPGTGSYGYTF TGTGCCACCTCCTCCCCCGGGACAGGTTCCTATGGCTACACCTTC
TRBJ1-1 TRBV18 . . CASSPRGGEAFF TGTGCCAGCTCACCCCGGGGAGGGGAAGCTTTCTTT
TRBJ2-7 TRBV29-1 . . CSVQGWTEGVYEQYF TGCAGCGTTCAAGGGTGGACAGAAGGGGTCTACGAGCAGTACTTC
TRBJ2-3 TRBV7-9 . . CASSSPEVTDTQYF TGTGCCAGCAGCTCGCCGGAGGTCACAGATACGCAGTATTTT
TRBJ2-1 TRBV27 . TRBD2 CASSLGLAGVYNEQFF TGTGCCAGCAGTTTAGGACTAGCGGGAGTCTACAATGAGCAGTTCTTC
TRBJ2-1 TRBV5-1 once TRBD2 CASYSGRAYNEQFF TGCGCCAGTTATAGCGGGAGGGCCTACAATGAGCAGTTCTTC
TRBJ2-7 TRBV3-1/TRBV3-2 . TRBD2 CASSRRLAPTYEQYF TGTGCCAGCAGCCGCCGACTAGCGCCCACCTACGAGCAGTACTTC
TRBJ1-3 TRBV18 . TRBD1 CASSPTGGIGNTIYF TGTGCCAGCTCACCTACAGGGGGAATTGGAAACACCATATATTTT
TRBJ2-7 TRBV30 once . CAWGTGLHPYEQYF TGTGCCTGGGGAACAGGGCTCCATCCCTACGAGCAGTACTTC
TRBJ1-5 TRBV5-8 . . CASSLRRSGQPQHF TGTGCCAGCAGCTTGAGAAGGTCGGGGCAGCCCCAGCATTTT
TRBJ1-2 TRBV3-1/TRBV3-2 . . CASSPLRGNGYTF TGTGCCAGCAGCCCCCTACGGGGGAATGGCTACACCTTC
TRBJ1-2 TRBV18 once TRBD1 CASSRTGEGYTF TGTGCCAGCTCACGGACAGGGGAAGGCTACACCTTC
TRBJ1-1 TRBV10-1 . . CASNNRPNTEAFF TGCGCCAGCAATAACAGACCGAACACTGAAGCTTTCTTT
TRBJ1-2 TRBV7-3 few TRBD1 CASSRAGGTYGYTF TGTGCCAGCAGCCGCGCAGGGGGCACCTATGGCTACACCTTC
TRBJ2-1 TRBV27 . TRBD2 CASRKQGARGLAGPNEQFF TGTGCCAGCAGGAAACAGGGGGCTCGCGGACTAGCGGGACCCAATGAGCAGTTCTTC
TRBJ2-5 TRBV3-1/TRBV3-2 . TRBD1 CASSQAHRGRTGMETQYF TGTGCCAGCAGCCAAGCCCACCGGGGAAGGACAGGGATGGAGACCCAGTACTTC
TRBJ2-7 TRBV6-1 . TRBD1 CASSDRTGGGEQYF TGTGCCAGCAGTGACAGGACAGGGGGCGGCGAGCAGTACTTC
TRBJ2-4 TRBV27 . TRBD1 CASNLGDRACENIQYF TGTGCCAGCAACCTCGGGGACAGGGCCTGCGAAAACATTCAGTACTTC
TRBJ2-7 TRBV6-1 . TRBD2 CASSEARWREVYEQYF TGTGCCAGCAGTGAAGCGCGTTGGCGGGAGGTATACGAGCAGTACTTC
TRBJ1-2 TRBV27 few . CASSSVLGRVDGYTF TGTGCCAGCAGTTCTGTCCTCGGCAGGGTGGATGGCTACACCTTC
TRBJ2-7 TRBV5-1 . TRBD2 CASSLGRTSGTHSYEQYF TGCGCCAGCAGCTTAGGAAGGACTAGCGGGACCCACTCCTACGAGCAGTACTTC
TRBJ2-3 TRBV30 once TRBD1 CAWNSGQGAQDTQYF TGTGCCTGGAATAGCGGACAGGGGGCACAAGATACGCAGTATTTT
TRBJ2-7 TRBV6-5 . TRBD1 CASARDREGEQYF TGTGCCAGCGCAAGGGACAGGGAGGGCGAGCAGTACTTC
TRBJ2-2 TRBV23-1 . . CASGEQGTGELFF TGCGCCAGCGGAGAACAGGGTACCGGGGAGCTGTTTTTT
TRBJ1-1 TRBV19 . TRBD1 CASSPQTGVNTEAFF TGTGCCAGTAGTCCTCAGACAGGGGTGAACACTGAAGCTTTCTTT
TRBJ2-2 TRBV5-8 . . CASSNPPTGVGTGELFF TGTGCCAGCAGCAATCCCCCCACGGGAGTAGGCACCGGGGAGCTGTTTTTT
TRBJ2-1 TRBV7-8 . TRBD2 CASSLALAGPSSYNEQFF TGTGCCAGCAGCTTGGCCTTAGCGGGGCCGAGCTCCTACAATGAGCAGTTCTTC
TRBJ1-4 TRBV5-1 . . CASSAGVSSLTEKLFF TGCGCCAGCAGTGCGGGAGTCTCATCCTTGACTGAAAAACTGTTTTTT
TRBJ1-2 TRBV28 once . CASTPIGVPSLYGYTF TGTGCCAGCACCCCAATCGGGGTCCCAAGTTTGTATGGCTACACCTTC
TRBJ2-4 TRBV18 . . CASSPRGLPIAKNIQYF TGTGCCAGCTCACCACGAGGACTACCCATAGCCAAAAACATTCAGTACTTC
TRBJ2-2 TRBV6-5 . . CASSYSGGGTGELFF TGTGCCAGCAGTTACTCGGGGGGAGGCACCGGGGAGCTGTTTTTT
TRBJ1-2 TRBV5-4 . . CASSLVHANYGYTF TGTGCCAGCAGCTTGGTTCATGCTAACTATGGCTACACCTTC
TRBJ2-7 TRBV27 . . CASSLIDRGGPYEQYF TGTGCCAGCAGTCTGATTGACAGGGGAGGGCCCTACGAGCAGTACTTC
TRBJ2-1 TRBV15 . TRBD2 CATSRDLAGRNEQFF TGTGCCACCAGCAGAGATCTAGCGGGGCGGAATGAGCAGTTCTTC
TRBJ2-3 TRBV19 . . CATMEGRGTDTQYF TGTGCCACCATGGAGGGACGCGGCACAGATACGCAGTATTTT
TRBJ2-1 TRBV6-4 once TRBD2 CASRLAGLSSYNEQFF TGTGCCAGCAGGCTAGCGGGGTTGAGCTCCTACAATGAGCAGTTCTTC